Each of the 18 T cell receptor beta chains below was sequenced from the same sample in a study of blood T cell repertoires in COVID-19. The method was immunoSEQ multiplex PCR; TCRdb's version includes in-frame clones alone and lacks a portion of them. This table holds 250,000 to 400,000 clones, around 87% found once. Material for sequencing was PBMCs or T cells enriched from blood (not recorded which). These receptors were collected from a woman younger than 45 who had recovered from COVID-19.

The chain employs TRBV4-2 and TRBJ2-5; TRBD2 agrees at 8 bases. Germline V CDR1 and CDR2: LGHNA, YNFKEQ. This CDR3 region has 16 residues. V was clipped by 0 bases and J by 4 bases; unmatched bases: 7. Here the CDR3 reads CASSQDLRGGAETQYF. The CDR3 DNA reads TGTGCCAGCAGCCAAGATCTACGGGGGGGGGCAGAGACCCAGTACTTC.

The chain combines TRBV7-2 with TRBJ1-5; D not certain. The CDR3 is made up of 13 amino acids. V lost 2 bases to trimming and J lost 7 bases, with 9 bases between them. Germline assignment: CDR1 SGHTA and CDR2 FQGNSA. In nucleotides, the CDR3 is TGTGCCAGCAGCTTATGGGCCCAGCAGCCCCAGCATTTT. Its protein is CASSLWAQQPQHF.

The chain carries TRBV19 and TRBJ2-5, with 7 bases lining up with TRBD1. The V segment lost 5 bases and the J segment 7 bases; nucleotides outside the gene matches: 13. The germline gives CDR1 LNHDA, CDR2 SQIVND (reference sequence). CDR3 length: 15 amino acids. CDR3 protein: CASSPNWDSSWTQYF. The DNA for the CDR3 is TGTGCCAGTAGTCCCAATTGGGACAGTTCGTGGACCCAGTACTTC.

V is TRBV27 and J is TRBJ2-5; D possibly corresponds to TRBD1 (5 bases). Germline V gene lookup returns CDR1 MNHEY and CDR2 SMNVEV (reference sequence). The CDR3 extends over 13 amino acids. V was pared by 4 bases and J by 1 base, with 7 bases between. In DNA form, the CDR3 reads TGTGCCAGCAGTTGGCAGGGCCAAGAGACCCAGTACTTC. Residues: CASSWQGQETQYF.

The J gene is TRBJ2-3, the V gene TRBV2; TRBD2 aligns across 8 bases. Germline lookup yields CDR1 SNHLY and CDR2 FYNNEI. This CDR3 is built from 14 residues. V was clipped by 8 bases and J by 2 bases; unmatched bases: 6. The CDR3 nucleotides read TGTGCCAGCGAATTCGGGGGGGCCACAGATACGCAGTATTTT. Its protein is CASEFGGATDTQYF.

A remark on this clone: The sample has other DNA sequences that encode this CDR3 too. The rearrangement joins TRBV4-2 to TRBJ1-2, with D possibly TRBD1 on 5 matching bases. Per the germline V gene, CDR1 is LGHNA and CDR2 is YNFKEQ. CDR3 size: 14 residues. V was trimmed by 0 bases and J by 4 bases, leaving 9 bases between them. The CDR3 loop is CASSQDVRGYGYTF. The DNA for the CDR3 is TGTGCCAGCAGCCAAGATGTAAGGGGCTATGGCTACACCTTC.

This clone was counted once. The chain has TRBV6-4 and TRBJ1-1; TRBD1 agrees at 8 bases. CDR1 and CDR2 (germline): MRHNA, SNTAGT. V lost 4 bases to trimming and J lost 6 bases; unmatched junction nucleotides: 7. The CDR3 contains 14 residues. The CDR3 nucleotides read TGTGCCAGCAGTGTTGACCAGGGGGCGCCTGAAGCTTTCTTT. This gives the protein CASSVDQGAPEAFF.

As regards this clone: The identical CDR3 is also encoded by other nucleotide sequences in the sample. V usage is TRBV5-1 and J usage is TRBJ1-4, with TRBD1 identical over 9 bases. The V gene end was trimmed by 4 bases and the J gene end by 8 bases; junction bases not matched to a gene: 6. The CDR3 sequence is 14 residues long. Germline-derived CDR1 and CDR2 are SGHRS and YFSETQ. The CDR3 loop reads CASSLGQGYEKLFF. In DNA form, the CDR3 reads TGCGCCAGCAGCCTCGGACAGGGGTACGAAAAACTGTTTTTT.

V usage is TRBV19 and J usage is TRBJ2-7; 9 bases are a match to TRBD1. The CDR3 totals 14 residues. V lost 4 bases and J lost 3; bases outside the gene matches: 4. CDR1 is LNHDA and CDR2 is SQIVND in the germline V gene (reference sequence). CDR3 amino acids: CASSKDRGVYEQYF. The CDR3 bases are TGTGCCAGTAGTAAAGACAGGGGGGTCTACGAGCAGTACTTC.

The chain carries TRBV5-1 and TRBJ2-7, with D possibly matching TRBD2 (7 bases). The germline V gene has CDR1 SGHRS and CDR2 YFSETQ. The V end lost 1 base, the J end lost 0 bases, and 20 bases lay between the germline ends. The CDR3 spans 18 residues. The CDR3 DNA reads TGCGCCAGCAGCTTGCTGAGGGGGGGGCAACGTAGCTCCTACGAGCAGTACTTC. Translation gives CASSLLRGGQRSSYEQYF. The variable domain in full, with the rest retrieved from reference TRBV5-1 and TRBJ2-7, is KAGVTQTPRYLIKTRGQQVTLSCSPISGHRSVSWYQQTPGQGLQFLFEYFSETQRNKGNFPGRFSGRQFSNSRSEMNVSTLELGDSALYLCASSLLRGGQRSSYEQYFGPGTRLTVT.

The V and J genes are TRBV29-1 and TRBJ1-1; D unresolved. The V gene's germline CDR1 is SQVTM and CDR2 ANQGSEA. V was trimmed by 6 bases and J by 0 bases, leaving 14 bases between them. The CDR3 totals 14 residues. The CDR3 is CSVEHRGMNTEAFF. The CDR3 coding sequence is TGCAGCGTGGAACACCGGGGAATGAACACTGAAGCTTTCTTT.

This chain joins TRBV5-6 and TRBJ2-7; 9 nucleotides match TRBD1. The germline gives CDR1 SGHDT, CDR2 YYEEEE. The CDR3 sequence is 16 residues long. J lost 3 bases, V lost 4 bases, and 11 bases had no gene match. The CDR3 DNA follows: TGTGCCAGCAGCCGGGACAGGGACGGATCGCTCTACGAGCAGTACTTC. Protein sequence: CASSRDRDGSLYEQYF.

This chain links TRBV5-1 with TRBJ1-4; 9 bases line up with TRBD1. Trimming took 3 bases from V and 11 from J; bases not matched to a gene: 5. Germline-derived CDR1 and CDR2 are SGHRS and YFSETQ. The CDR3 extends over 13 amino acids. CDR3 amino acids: CASSWGDRVKLFF. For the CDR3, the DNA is TGCGCCAGCAGCTGGGGGGACAGGGTGAAACTGTTTTTT.

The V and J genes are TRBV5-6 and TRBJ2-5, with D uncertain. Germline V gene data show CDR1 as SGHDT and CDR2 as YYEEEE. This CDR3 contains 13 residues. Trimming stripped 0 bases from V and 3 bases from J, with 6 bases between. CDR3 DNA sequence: TGTGCCAGCAGCTTGGAACTAAAAGAGACCCAGTACTTC. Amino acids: CASSLELKETQYF.

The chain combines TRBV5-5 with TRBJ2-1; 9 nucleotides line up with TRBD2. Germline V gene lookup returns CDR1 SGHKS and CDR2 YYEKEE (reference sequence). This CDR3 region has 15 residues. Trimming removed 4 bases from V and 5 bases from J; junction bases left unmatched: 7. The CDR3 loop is CASSPGTSSDNEQFF. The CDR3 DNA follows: TGTGCCAGCAGCCCCGGGACTAGCTCTGACAATGAGCAGTTCTTC.

As DNA, the CDR3 is TGTGCCAGCAGCCAAGACCCCAGGGGGACTGGAAACACCATATATTTT. It codes for CASSQDPRGTGNTIYF. The chain couples TRBV4-2 to TRBJ1-3, with 7 bases lining up with TRBD1. From germline, CDR1 is LGHNA and CDR2 YNFKEQ. J gave up 2 bases and V 0 bases, and 4 bases lay outside the gene matches. This CDR3 region has 16 residues.

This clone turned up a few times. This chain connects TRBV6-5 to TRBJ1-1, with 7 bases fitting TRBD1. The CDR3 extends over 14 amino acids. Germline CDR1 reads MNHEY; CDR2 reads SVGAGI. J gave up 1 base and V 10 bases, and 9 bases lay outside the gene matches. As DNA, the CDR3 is TGTGCCACCCGGGGACAGTTGGCGAACACTGAAGCTTTCTTT. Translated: CATRGQLANTEAFF.

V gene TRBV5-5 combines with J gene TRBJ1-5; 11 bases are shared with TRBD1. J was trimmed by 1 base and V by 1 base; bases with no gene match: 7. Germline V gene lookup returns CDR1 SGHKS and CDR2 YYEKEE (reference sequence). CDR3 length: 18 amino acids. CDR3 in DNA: TGTGCCAGCAGCTTGCACGGGACAGGGGGTTTGAGCAATCAGCCCCAGCATTTT. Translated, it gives CASSLHGTGGLSNQPQHF.